This record looks at one T cell receptor beta chain sequence and its context. Its antigen is undetermined. The source of the sample is a study of T cell responses to AZD1222 COVID-19 vaccine. Produced via immunoSEQ multiplex PCR; TCRdb's table is partial and in-frame only. Counted here are more than 120,000 clones, approximately 89% occurring once; the ten biggest clones make up around 1.7%. Findings of the study overall: Spike-specific TCR breadth and depth were elevated following two AZD1222 doses.

Germline-derived CDR1 and CDR2 are DFQATT and SNEGSKA (reference sequence). The CDR3 runs to 14 residues. Deletions cut 3 bases from V and 4 bases from J, with 10 bases between. The chain is built from TRBV20-1 and TRBJ2-6; no definite D call. The sample consisted of peripheral blood, taken 28 days after the second AZD1222 dose. This TCR was recovered from an adult who received the AZD1222 COVID-19 vaccine. The CDR3 reads CSASPGLGANVLTF. In DNA, the CDR3 is TGCAGTGCTAGTCCCGGCCTGGGGGCCAACGTCCTGACTTTC.